This T cell receptor (beta chain) was captured in a study of T-cell memory formation after mild COVID-19. In the study overall: TCR clusters largely stayed donor specific.

Study-wide results and limits: Some clones that responded were present in memory (sampled pre-infection), which suggests cross-reactive memory joined. Whether second-wave clones peaking at day 37 were SARS-CoV-2 specific went unconfirmed.

TCR alpha and TCR beta cDNA libraries carrying sample barcodes and UMIs came from 5'RACE with constant-segment primers. MiXCR, applied by TCRdb to the 5' RACE reads, yields one record per CDR3 protein. The data contain some 280,000 distinct CDR3 sequences, 15% to 20% of them singletons. Germline CDR1 is LGHNA and CDR2 is YNFKEQ. V shed 5 bases and J shed 6 bases, with 13 bases lying between them. This CDR3 region has 14 residues. This clonotype appeared a few times. What it recognizes is unknown. The TCR comes from a man between 18 and 35 years old who had mild COVID-19 (a few samples of this study predate the infection). Cell type and time point are not known. The chain joins TRBV4-2 to TRBJ2-2; D is undetermined. Sequenced input: PBMCs or a T cell subset sorted from them (not recorded which). CDR3 sequence (DNA): TGTGCCAGCAGCTCCGGCCAGAGGCCCGGGGAGCTGTTTTTT. Amino acid sequence: CASSSGQRPGELFF.